Given below is one T cell receptor (beta chain) in context. Its target antigen remains unknown. Base qualities are missing; no much larger clone stands one base away. TCRbeta CDR3 regions were amplified from genomic DNA by means of the immunoSEQ Assay, a bias-controlled multiplex PCR. The authors' analysis ran thus. Within the assay, amplification of reference gene primers was used to estimate how many nucleated cells each sample contained. To quantify the absolute abundance of each unique TCRbeta CDR3 rearrangement, sequence reads were collapsed and filtered. For each sample, productive Simpson clonality was calculated as the square root of Simpson's diversity index across productive rearrangements. The clones in this table, taken by TCRdb from immuneACCESS, are in-frame only. Not every clone is retained; where verified, under half of the shortfall comes from an unresolved V gene, and the cause of the rest is unknown. V and J calls and clone size are as listed in that table; D and trimming were resolved from the DNA. The sample records roughly 250,000 clones, 81% of which are singletons. Clones ranked in the top ten supply around 2.9% of the sample.

This record comes from a study of blood T cell repertoires in COVID-19 (dated by TCRdb to the early 2020s). Study-wide context: The collaborator samples originated in the United States, Italy and Spain and spanned the acute and convalescent phases of COVID-19. The material from the prospective study consisted of cDNA or gDNA derived from T cells, B-cell-depleted T cells, or PBMCs. Deeply sampled blood TCRbeta repertoires from subjects exposed to, actively infected with, or recovered from COVID-19 were included in the dataset. The repertoires were released in a freely available public database meant as a resource for research on the immune response to SARS-CoV-2. Samples were obtained from the ongoing ImmuneRACE study (first 160 participants) and from some 1,200 subjects provided by 6 global collaborators. A de-identified subject ID, COVID-19 status, age in years and sex were almost always included in the sample metadata. HLA class I and class II types, where available, came from metadata supplied by the sample provider rather than from assay-based typing. General study outcomes and caveats: The quantity of clinical and demographic metadata differed by source and by participant and was supplied without curation.

Each collaborating institution followed its own protocols to collect whole blood in K2EDTA tubes. For TCRbeta analysis, collaborator samples were shipped as frozen whole blood, as isolated PBMCs, or as DNA extracted from either sample type. Trimming leaves V shorter by 2 bases and J shorter by 5 bases, with the junction holding 0 bases beyond the gene matches. The CDR3 contains 12 residues, cysteine and phenylalanine counted. The kept DNA is CDR3 alone, 36 bases in frame from the first base. CDR1 and CDR2 are drawn from the germline V gene: SGHDT, YYEEEE. The TCR originated in a woman aged 55-69 years with active or convalescent COVID-19. This chain joins TRBV5-6 to TRBJ1-2, with TRBD1 identical over 7 junction bases. The sample consisted of peripheral blood. The sequenced DNA: TGTGCCAGCAGCTTACAGGGGTATGGCTACACCTTC. Translation gives CASSLQGYGYTF.